This TCR beta chain came from a study of blood T cell repertoires in COVID-19. Study-level information: Samples came from the United States, Italy and Spain, spanning acute and convalescent COVID-19. Nucleic acid was either cDNA or gDNA, and it came from T cells, B-cell-depleted T cells, or PBMCs.

The participants were between about 18 and 90 years old and came from under 25 US areas. In the original workflow: By means of reference gene primer amplification, nucleated cell counts were estimated. Profiling relied on immunoSEQ multiplex PCR, and the TCRdb table lists in-frame clones only, not all of them. The V and J calls and clone size were taken over from that table, and D and trimming were inferred from the DNA. The data show a few hundred thousand clones, 88% seen once. Germline V gene lookup returns CDR1 KGHSH and CDR2 LQKENI. With 4 bases removed from V and 3 bases from J, the gap between germline ends came to 12 bases. The CDR3 length is 15 residues.

The clonotype was recovered from a woman in her forties or fifties with acute COVID-19. The rearrangement links TRBV18 to TRBJ2-2, with D hard to call. Input material: PBMCs or T cells enriched from blood (not recorded which). The CDR3 is CASSQYSKYTGELFF. CDR3 nucleotides: TGTGCCAGCTCACAGTACAGCAAGTACACCGGGGAGCTGTTTTTT.